The 6 T cell receptor beta chains below were found in one sample sequenced in a study of cytomegalovirus exposure and HLA in healthy donors. The PCR was carried out with 60 Vbeta primers and 13 Jbeta primers. Generated by immunoSEQ multiplex PCR, the TCRdb table keeps only in-frame clones and is missing some. The sample carries 150,000 to 200,000 clones, around 80% recorded once. The sample taken for sequencing was PBMCs. These receptors originate from a man aged 40-55 years in good health and CMV-seronegative.

The chain couples TRBV6-6 to TRBJ1-4; 7 positions match TRBD1. Germline values: CDR1 MNHNY, CDR2 SVGAGI (reference sequence). This CDR3 region has 14 residues. The trim removed 4 bases at V and 5 bases at J, leaving 4 bases unmatched. The CDR3: CASSSGTVNEKLFF. CDR3 sequence (DNA): TGTGCCAGCAGTTCCGGGACAGTGAATGAAAAACTGTTTTTT.

This clone was recorded once. The chain carries TRBV6-5 and TRBJ2-1, with TRBD2 matching over 9 bases. The germline V gene has CDR1 MNHEY and CDR2 SVGAGI. Losses at the gene ends were 8 bases for V and 9 bases for J; bases not matched to a gene: 11. This CDR3 has 14 amino acids. This chain's CDR3 is CASGYAFSGSEQFF. CDR3 DNA: TGTGCCAGCGGCTATGCATTTAGCGGGAGTGAGCAGTTCTTC.

The chain couples TRBV7-7 to TRBJ2-5; TRBD2 might be the D (7 bases). CDR1 and CDR2 (germline): SSHAT, FNYEAQ (reference sequence). The V gene lost 8 bases and the J gene lost 4 bases, with 20 bases spanning the gap. CDR3 length: 15 residues. CDR3 in DNA: TGTGCCAGCTCTAGGGGGGGCCACACGACAGAGACCCAGTACTTC. It yields the protein CASSRGGHTTETQYF.

The chain recombines TRBV5-6 with TRBJ2-1; D perhaps matches TRBD2 (6 bases). Germline assignment: CDR1 SGHDT and CDR2 YYEEEE. There are 15 residues in the CDR3. The V end lost 3 bases, the J end lost 0 bases, and 10 bases lay between the germline ends. The CDR3 spells CASSSAGSSYNEQFF. In nucleotides, the CDR3 is TGTGCCAGCAGCTCCGCGGGGAGCTCCTACAATGAGCAGTTCTTC.

This clone was seen a few times. This rearrangement joins TRBV5-8 to TRBJ2-5; tentative D call: TRBD2 (6 bases). CDR3 length: 14 residues. V was cut by 3 bases and J by 5 bases, with 14 bases left in between. Germline CDR1 reads SGHTS; CDR2 reads YDEGEE. CDR3 DNA: TGTGCCAGCAGCTCGGGACTTCGGAGGGAGACCCAGTACTTC. Its translation is CASSSGLRRETQYF.

This clone was seen a single time. This chain links TRBV5-1 with TRBJ2-5; TRBD2 might be the D (5 bases). The CDR3 totals 13 residues. V dropped 1 base and J dropped 2 bases, with 6 bases sitting between them. In germline, CDR1 is SGHRS, CDR2 YFSETQ. The CDR3 coding sequence is TGCGCCAGCAGCTTGACTAGGCAAGAGACCCAGTACTTC. It translates to CASSLTRQETQYF.